The rows below give T cell receptor beta chains drawn from one sample of a study of blood T cell repertoires in COVID-19. Repertoires were generated with immunoSEQ multiplex PCR, while TCRdb's copy carries only in-frame clones and drops some. The sample includes almost 400,000 clones, more than 70% of them seen just once. The sample consisted of peripheral blood. The receptors were gathered from a woman aged 60-75 years with COVID-19, enrolled during active disease. Both conserved end residues are part of each CDR3. The D gene is left open where the match is weak. Only part of the rows carry a size: once, few, many, or a class if the clone is expanded.

clone_size	d_call	j_call	v_call	cdr3_aa	cdr3_nt
.	.	TRBJ2-5	TRBV5-6	CASRGSMLGLTQYF	TGTGCCAGCAGGGGCAGCATGCTCGGACTGACCCAGTACTTC
.	TRBD1	TRBJ1-1	TRBV14	CASSRQGAGAEAFF	TGTGCCAGCAGCCGACAGGGGGCGGGGGCTGAAGCTTTCTTT
.	.	TRBJ2-5	TRBV9	CASSDGLGETQYF	TGTGCCAGCAGTGACGGACTCGGGGAGACCCAGTACTTC
.	TRBD2	TRBJ2-1	TRBV13	CASSLERAKGGGSSYNEQFF	TGTGCCAGCAGCTTAGAGAGGGCAAAGGGCGGGGGTAGCTCCTACAATGAGCAGTTCTTC
few	.	TRBJ1-2	TRBV14	CASSQDLRTPLSGYTF	TGTGCCAGCAGCCAAGATCTTCGGACACCTCTTTCGGGCTACACCTTC
once	TRBD2	TRBJ2-7	TRBV4-2	CASSRDASGGREQYF	TGTGCCAGCAGCCGAGACGCTAGCGGGGGGCGGGAGCAGTACTTC
once	.	TRBJ1-1	TRBV7-9	CASSQSTMNTEAFF	TGTGCCAGCAGCCAGTCCACTATGAACACTGAAGCTTTCTTT
.	.	TRBJ1-2	TRBV5-4	CASSSGGQGFDGYTF	TGTGCCAGCAGCTCTGGGGGCCAGGGATTCGATGGCTACACCTTC
.	.	TRBJ1-1	TRBV25-1	CASSESYRGEAFF	TGTGCCAGCAGTGAGAGTTATCGCGGTGAAGCTTTCTTT
.	.	TRBJ2-2	TRBV12-5	CASGLQGVAGELFF	TGTGCTAGTGGTTTGCAAGGGGTGGCCGGGGAGCTGTTTTTT
few	.	TRBJ1-1	TRBV7-3	CASSLRGRPGVTEAFF	TGTGCCAGCAGCTTAAGGGGTCGCCCAGGGGTCACTGAAGCTTTCTTT